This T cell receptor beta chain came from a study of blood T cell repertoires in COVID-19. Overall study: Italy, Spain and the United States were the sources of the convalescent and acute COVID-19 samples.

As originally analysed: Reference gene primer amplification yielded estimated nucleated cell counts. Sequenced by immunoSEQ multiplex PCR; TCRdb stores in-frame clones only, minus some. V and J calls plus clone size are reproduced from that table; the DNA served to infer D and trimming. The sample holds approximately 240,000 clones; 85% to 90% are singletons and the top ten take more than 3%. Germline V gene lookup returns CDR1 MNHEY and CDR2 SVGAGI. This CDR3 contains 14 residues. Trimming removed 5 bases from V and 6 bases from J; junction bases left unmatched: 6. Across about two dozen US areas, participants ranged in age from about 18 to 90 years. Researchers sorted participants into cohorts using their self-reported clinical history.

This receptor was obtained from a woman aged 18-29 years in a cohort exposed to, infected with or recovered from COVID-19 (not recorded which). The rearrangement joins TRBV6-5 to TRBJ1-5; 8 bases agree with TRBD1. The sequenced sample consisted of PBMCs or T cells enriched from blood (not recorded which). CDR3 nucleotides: TGTGCCAGCAGTAAGGACAGGGCCGGTCAGCCCCAGCATTTT. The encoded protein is CASSKDRAGQPQHF.